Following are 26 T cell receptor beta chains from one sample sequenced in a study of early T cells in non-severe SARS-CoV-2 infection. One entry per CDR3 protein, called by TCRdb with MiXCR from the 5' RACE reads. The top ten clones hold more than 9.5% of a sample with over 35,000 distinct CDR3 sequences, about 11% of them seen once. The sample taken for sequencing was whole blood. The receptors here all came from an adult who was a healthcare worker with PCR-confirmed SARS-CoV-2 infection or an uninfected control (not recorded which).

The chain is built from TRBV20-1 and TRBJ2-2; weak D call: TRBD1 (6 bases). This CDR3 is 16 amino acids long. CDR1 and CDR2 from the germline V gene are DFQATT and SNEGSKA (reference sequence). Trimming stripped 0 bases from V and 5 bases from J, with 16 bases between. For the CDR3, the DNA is TGCAGTGCTAGAGATCATGAGGACAGATATACCGGGGAGCTGTTTTTT. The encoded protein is CSARDHEDRYTGELFF.

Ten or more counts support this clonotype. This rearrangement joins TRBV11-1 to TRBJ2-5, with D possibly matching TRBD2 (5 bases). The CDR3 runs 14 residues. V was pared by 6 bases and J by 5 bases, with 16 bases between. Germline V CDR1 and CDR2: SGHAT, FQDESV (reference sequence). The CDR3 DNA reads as TGTGCCAGCAGAACCATGAGGGCTGCGGAGACCCAGTACTTC. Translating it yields CASRTMRAAETQYF.

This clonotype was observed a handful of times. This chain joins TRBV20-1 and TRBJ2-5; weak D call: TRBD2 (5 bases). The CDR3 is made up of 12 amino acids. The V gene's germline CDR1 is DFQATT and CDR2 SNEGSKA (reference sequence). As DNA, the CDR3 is TGCAGCGGGAAAGGTTCGGTGGAGACCCAGTACTTC. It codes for CSGKGSVETQYF.

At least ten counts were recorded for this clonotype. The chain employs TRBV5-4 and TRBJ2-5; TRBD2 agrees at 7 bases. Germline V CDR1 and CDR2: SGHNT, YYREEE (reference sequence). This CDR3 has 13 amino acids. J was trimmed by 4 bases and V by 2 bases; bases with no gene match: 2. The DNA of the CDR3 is TGTGCCAGCAGCTTCGAGCGGGGAGAGACCCAGTACTTC. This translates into CASSFERGETQYF. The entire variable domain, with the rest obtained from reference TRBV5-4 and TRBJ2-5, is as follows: ETGVTQSPTHLIKTRGQQVTLRCSSQSGHNTVSWYQQALGQGPQFIFQYYREEENGRGNFPPRFSGLQFPNYSSELNVNALELDDSALYLCASSFERGETQYFGPGTRLLVL.

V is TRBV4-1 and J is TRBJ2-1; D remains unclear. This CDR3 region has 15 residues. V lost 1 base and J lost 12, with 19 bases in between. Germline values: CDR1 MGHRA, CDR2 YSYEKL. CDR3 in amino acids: CASSQGVGPIARQFF. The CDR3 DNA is TGCGCCAGCAGCCAAGGAGTCGGGCCTATTGCCAGGCAGTTCTTC.

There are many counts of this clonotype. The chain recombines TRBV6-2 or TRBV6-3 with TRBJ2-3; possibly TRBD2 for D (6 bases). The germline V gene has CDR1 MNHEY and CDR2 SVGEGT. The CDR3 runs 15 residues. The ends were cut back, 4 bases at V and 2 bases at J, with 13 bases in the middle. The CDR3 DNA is TGTGCCAGCAGTTTTCAGAGGGACTTCACAGATACGCAGTATTTT. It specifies CASSFQRDFTDTQYF.

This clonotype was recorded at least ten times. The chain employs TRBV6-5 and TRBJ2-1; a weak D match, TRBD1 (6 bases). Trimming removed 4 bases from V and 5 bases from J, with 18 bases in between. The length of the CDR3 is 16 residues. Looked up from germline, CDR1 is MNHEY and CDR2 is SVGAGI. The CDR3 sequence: CASSLQGLIPNNEQFF. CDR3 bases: TGTGCCAGCAGTTTACAGGGCCTTATACCCAACAATGAGCAGTTCTTC.

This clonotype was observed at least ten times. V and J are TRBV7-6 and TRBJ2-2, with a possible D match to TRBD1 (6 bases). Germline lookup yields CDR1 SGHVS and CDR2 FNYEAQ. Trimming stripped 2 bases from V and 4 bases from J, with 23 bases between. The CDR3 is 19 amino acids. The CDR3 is CASSLKTRGPLGSTGELFF. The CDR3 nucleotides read TGTGCCAGCAGCTTAAAGACCAGGGGCCCCCTGGGGAGCACCGGGGAGCTGTTTTTT.

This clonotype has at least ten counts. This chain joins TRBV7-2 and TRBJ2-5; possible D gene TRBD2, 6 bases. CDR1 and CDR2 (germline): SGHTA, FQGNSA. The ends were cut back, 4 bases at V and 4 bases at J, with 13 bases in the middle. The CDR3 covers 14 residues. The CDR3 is CASSYPEGRETQYF. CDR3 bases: TGTGCCAGCAGCTACCCGGAGGGTCGAGAGACCCAGTACTTC.

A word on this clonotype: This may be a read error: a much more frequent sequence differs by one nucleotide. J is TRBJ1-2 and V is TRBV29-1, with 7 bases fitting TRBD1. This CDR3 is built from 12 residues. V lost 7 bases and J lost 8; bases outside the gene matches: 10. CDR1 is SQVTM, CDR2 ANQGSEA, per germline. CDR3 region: CSETVDRQGYTF. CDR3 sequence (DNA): TGCAGCGAAACCGTGGACAGGCAAGGCTACACCTTC.

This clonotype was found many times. Written as DNA, the CDR3 is TGTGCCACCTCGACGGATAATCAGCCCCAGCATTTT. Translated, it gives CATSTDNQPQHF. This chain joins TRBV10-3 and TRBJ1-5, with D unresolved. This CDR3 contains 12 residues. The germline V gene has CDR1 ENHRY and CDR2 SYGVKD. V gave up 10 bases and J gave up 4 bases, with 11 bases separating them.

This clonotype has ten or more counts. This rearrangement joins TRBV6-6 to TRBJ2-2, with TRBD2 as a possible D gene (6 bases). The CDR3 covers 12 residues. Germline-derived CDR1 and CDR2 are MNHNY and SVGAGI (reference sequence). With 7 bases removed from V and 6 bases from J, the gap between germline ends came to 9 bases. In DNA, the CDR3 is TGTGCCAGCACGGGGGTCGCCGGGGAGCTGTTTTTT. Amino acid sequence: CASTGVAGELFF.

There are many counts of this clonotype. The CDR3 DNA is TGTGCCAGCAGTTCGGGGTACGGCAGGGGCACAGATACGCAGTATTTT. It yields the protein CASSSGYGRGTDTQYF. The chain has TRBV27 and TRBJ2-3, with D possibly being TRBD1 or TRBD2 (5 bases each). Germline CDR1 MNHEY, CDR2 SMNVEV (reference sequence). The CDR3 loop spans 16 amino acids. V dropped 4 bases and J dropped 1 base, with 15 bases sitting between them.

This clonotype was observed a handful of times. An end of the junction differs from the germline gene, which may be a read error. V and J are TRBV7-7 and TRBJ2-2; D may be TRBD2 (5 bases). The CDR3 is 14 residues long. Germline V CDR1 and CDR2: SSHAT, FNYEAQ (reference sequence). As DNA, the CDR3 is TGTGCTAGCAGCTTCGAACGGGGCACCGGGGAGCTGTTTTTT. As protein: CASSFERGTGELFF.

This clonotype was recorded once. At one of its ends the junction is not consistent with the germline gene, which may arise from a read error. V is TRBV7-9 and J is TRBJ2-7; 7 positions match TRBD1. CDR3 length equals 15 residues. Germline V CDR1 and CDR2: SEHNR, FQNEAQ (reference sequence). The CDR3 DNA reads TGTGTCAGCAGTCAGCCCGGGACAGTAAAGAGGGAGCAGTACTTC. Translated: CVSSQPGTVKREQYF.

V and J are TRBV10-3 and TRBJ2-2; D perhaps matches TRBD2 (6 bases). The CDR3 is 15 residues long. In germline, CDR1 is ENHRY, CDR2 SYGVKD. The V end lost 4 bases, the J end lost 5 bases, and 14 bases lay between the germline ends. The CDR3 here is CAISARDSGTGELFF. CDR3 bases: TGTGCCATCAGTGCGCGGGACTCGGGAACCGGGGAGCTGTTTTTT.

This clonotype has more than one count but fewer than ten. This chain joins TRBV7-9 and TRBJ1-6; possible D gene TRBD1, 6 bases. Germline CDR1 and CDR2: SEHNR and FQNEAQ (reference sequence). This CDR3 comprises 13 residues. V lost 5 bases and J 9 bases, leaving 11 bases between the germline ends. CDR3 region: CASSTRDTSPLHF. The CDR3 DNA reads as TGTGCCAGCAGCACCAGGGACACTTCACCCCTCCACTTT.

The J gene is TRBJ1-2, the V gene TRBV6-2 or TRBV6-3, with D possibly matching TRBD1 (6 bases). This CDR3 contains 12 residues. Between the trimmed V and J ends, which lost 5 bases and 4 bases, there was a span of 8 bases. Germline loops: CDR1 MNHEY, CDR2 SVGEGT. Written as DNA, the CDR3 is TGTGCCAGCAGTCCAGGGGTCTATGGCTACACCTTC. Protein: CASSPGVYGYTF.

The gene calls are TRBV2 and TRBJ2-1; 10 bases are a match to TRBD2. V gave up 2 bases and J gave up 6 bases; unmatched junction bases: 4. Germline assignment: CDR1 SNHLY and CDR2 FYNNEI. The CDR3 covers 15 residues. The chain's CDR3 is CASSEFASGGNEQFF. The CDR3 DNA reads TGTGCCAGCAGTGAATTCGCTAGCGGGGGCAATGAGCAGTTCTTC.

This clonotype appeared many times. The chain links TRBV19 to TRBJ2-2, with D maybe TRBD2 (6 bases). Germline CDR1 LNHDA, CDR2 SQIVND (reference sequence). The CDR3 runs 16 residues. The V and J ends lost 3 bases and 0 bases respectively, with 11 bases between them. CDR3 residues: CASSIVGGPNTGELFF. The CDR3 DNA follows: TGTGCCAGTAGTATTGTGGGGGGTCCGAACACCGGGGAGCTGTTTTTT. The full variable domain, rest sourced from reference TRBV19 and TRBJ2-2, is DGGITQSPKYLFRKEGQNVTLSCEQNLNHDAMYWYRQDPGQGLRLIYYSQIVNDFQKGDIAEGYSVSREKKESFPLTVTSAQKNPTAFYLCASSIVGGPNTGELFFGEGSRLTVL.

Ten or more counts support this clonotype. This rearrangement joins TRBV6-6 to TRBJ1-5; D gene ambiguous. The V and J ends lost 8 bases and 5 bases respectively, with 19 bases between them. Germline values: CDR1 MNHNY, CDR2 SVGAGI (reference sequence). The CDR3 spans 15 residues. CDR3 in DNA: TGTGCCAGCTCTTGGTCCCAACTCAGCGATCAGCCCCAGCATTTT. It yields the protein CASSWSQLSDQPQHF.

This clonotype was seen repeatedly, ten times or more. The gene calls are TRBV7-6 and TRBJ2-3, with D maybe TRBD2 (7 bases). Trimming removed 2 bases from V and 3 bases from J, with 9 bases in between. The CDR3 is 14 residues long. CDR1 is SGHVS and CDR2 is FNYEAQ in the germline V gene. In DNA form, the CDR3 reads TGTGCCAGCAGCTTAAGGGGGGGTACAGATACGCAGTATTTT. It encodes CASSLRGGTDTQYF.

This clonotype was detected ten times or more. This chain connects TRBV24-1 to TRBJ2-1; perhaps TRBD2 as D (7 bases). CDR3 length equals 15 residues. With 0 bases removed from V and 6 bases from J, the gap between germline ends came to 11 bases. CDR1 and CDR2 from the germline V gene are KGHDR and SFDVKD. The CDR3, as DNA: TGTGCCACCAGTGATTTGCGGGGGGCGCGCAATGAGCAGTTCTTC. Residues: CATSDLRGARNEQFF.

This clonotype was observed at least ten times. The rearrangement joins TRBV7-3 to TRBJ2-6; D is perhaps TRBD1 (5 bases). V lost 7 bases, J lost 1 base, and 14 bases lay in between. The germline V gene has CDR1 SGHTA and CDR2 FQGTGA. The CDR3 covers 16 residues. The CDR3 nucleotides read TGTGCCAGCACCAAGGGGTCGAGGTCTGGGGCCAACGTCCTGACTTTC. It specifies CASTKGSRSGANVLTF. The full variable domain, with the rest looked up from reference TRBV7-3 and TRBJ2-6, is GAGVSQTPSNKVTEKGKYVELRCDPISGHTALYWYRQSLGQGPEFLIYFQGTGAADDSGLPNDRFFAVRPEGSVSTLKIQRTERGDSAVYLCASTKGSRSGANVLTFGAGSRLTVL.

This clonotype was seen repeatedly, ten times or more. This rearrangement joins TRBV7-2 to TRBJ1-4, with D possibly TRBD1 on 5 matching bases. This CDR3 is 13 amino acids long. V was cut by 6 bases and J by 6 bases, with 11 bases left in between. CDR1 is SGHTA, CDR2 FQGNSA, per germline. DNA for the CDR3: TGTGCCAGCAGTAAGGGGTGGGATGAAAAACTGTTTTTT. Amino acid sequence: CASSKGWDEKLFF.

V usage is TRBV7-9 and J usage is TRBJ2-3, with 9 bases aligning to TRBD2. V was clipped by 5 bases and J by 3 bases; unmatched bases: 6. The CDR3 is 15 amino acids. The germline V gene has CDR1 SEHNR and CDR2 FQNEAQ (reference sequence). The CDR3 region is CASSTRGGLTDTQYF. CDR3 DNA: TGTGCCAGCAGCACGCGGGGGGGCCTAACAGATACGCAGTATTTT.